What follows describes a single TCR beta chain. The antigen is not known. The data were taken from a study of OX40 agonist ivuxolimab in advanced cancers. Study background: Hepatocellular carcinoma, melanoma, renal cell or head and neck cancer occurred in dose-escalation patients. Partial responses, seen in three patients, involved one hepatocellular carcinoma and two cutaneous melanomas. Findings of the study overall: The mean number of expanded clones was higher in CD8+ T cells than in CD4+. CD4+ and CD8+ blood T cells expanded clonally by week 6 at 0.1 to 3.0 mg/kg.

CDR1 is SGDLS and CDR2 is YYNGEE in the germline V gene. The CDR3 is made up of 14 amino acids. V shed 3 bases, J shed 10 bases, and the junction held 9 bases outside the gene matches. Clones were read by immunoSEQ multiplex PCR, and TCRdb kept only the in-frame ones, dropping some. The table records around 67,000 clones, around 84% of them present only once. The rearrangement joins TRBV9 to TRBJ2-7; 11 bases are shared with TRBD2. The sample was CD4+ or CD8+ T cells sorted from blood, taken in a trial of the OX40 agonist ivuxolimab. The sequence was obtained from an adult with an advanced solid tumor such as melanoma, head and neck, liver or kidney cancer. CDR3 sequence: CASSANSGGEPQYF. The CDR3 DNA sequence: TGTGCCAGCAGCGCCAATAGCGGGGGGGAGCCTCAGTACTTC.